This T cell receptor (beta chain) was observed in a study of T cells in Graves' hyperthyroidism and ophthalmopathy. Using RNA transcripts as the source, TCR beta CDR3 regions were amplified. When the TCR CDR3 underwent first-round RT-PCR, the HTBI primer set was used. TCRdb recomputed calls from the multiplex PCR reads with MiXCR, one row per CDR3 protein. Seen here are roughly 380,000 distinct CDR3 sequences, 12% to 15% observed once, and the top ten hold around 5.3%. The table lists this clonotype with many counts. The antigen is not known. Graves' hyperthyroidism qualified as stable when ophthalmopathy did not progress within 18 months. The study excluded patients with uncontrolled infection, other autoimmune disease, pregnancy or lactation. Trimming took 2 bases from V and 8 from J; bases not matched to a gene: 14. This CDR3 comprises 17 residues. The germline gives CDR1 SGDLS, CDR2 YYNGEE. Study-level results: Ophthalmopathy onset followed model prediction by a median roughly 6 months.

The chain carries TRBV9 and TRBJ2-1; 9 bases line up with TRBD2. The sequence was collected from a woman younger than 35 with Graves' hyperthyroidism. The material sequenced was blood. DNA for the CDR3: TGTGCCAGCAGCGTCCCTCTGGCGGGAGGGTTAAGCGATGAGCAGTTCTTC. Translation: CASSVPLAGGLSDEQFF.